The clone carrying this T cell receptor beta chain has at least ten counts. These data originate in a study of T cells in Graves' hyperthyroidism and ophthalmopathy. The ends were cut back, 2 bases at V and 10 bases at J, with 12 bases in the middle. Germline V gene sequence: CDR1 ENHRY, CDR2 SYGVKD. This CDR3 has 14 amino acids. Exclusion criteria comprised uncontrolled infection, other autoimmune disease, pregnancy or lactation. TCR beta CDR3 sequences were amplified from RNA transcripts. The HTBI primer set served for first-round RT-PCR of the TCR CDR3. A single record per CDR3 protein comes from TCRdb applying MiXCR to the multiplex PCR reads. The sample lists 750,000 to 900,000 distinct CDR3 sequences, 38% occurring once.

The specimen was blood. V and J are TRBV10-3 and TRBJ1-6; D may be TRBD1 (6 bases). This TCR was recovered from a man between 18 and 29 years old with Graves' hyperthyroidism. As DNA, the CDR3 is TGTGCCATCAGTGAGATGGGGGGGCTGTCACCCCTCCACTTT. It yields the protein CAISEMGGLSPLHF.